A single sample is the source of the 23 T cell receptor beta chains below, sequenced in a study of T cell clones after liver transplantation. Generated by immunoSEQ multiplex PCR, the TCRdb table keeps only in-frame clones and is missing some. There are tens of thousands of clones in the sample; roughly 85% occur only once, and 0.4% to 0.6% lies in the top ten. The sequences come from CD4+ T cells from blood, collected roughly 3.5 years after liver transplant. The receptors were gathered from a human patient who received a liver transplant. Some T cells may trace back to the graft donor.

The rearrangement uses TRBV10-2 and TRBJ2-6; no clear D gene. V lost 2 bases and J lost 2, with 1 base in between. The CDR3 totals 13 residues. The germline gives CDR1 WSHSY, CDR2 SAAADI. The DNA for the CDR3 is TGCGCCAGCAGTGAGGCTGGGGCCAACGTCCTGACTTTC. It is translated as CASSEAGANVLTF.

The V gene is TRBV5-4, the J gene TRBJ2-7, with TRBD2 matching over 9 bases. Germline trimming cut 0 bases from V and 6 bases from J; bases unmatched to any gene: 7. Germline V gene sequence: CDR1 SGHNT, CDR2 YYREEE (reference sequence). The CDR3 length is 15 residues. The CDR3 DNA reads TGTGCCAGCAGCTTGGGCGGGAGGGCCCGGGGCGAGCAGTACTTC. This translates into CASSLGGRARGEQYF.

The genes are TRBV28 and TRBJ1-2, with D perhaps matching TRBD1 (5 bases). CDR3 length: 14 residues. Trimming shortened V by 5 bases and J by 8 bases, and 18 bases separated the two germline ends. Germline-derived CDR1 and CDR2 are MDHEN and SYDVKM. The CDR3 region is CASSPPGGAGGYTF. Here the CDR3 DNA reads TGTGCCAGCAGTCCTCCGGGAGGGGCTGGGGGCTACACCTTC.

The chain combines TRBV5-1 with TRBJ2-5, with a possible D match to TRBD1 (5 bases). Germline loops: CDR1 SGHRS, CDR2 YFSETQ. This CDR3 has 12 amino acids. V was cut by 7 bases and J by 4 bases, with 11 bases left in between. CDR3 loop: CASGLRGETQYF. The CDR3 region has the DNA TGCGCCAGCGGCCTTAGGGGAGAGACCCAGTACTTC.

The rearrangement links TRBV5-6 to TRBJ2-5; D not certain. Germline lookup yields CDR1 SGHDT and CDR2 YYEEEE. V lost 2 bases and J lost 4, with 3 bases in between. The CDR3 covers 11 residues. CDR3: CASSFGETQYF. The CDR3 coding sequence is TGTGCCAGCAGCTTTGGAGAGACCCAGTACTTC.

This clone appeared a single time. The rearrangement joins TRBV6-1 to TRBJ1-2; TRBD1 matches at 7 bases. Germline CDR1 and CDR2: MNHNS and SASEGT. V lost 5 bases and J lost 8; bases outside the gene matches: 2. This CDR3 region has 11 residues. The CDR3 is CASSYRGGYTF. The CDR3 bases are TGTGCCAGCAGTTACAGGGGCGGCTACACCTTC.

This clone was counted between two and nine times. The V gene is TRBV5-1, the J gene TRBJ1-2; no firm D call. The CDR3 extends over 14 amino acids. Germline lookup yields CDR1 SGHRS and CDR2 YFSETQ. V lost 0 bases to trimming and J lost 7 bases, with 13 bases between them. This CDR3 is CASSLAGGGSGYTF. The CDR3 DNA is TGCGCCAGCAGCTTGGCCGGAGGTGGTAGTGGCTACACCTTC.

This clone appeared once. V gene TRBV7-9 combines with J gene TRBJ2-1, with 8 bases aligning to TRBD2. CDR3 length: 15 amino acids. Germline loops: CDR1 SEHNR, CDR2 FQNEAQ (reference sequence). J gave up 2 bases and V 6 bases, and 6 bases lay outside the gene matches. Here the CDR3 DNA reads TGTGCCAGCAGACTAAGCGGGAGCGCCTACAATGAGCAGTTCTTC. Its protein is CASRLSGSAYNEQFF.

In nucleotides, the CDR3 is TGTGCCAGTAGTATCGTTGGCTTGGGGATTAACAATGAGCAGTTCTTC. Amino acid sequence: CASSIVGLGINNEQFF. The rearrangement joins TRBV19 to TRBJ2-1; D is unclear. This CDR3 has 16 amino acids. V was shortened by 3 bases and J by 5 bases, with 17 bases between the two germline ends. Germline V gene lookup returns CDR1 LNHDA and CDR2 SQIVND (reference sequence).

The chain employs TRBV10-2 and TRBJ2-7, with D tentatively TRBD1 or TRBD2 (6 bases each). This CDR3 has 14 amino acids. V was cut by 6 bases and J by 2 bases, with 14 bases left in between. Germline V gene sequence: CDR1 WSHSY, CDR2 SAAADI. CDR3 in amino acids: CASRESGGPYEQYF. Here the CDR3 DNA reads TGCGCCAGCAGGGAATCTGGGGGGCCCTACGAGCAGTACTTC.

This clone was detected once. J is TRBJ1-5 and V is TRBV6-1; the D is unclear. The CDR3 runs 13 residues. Trimming took off 3 bases at V and 4 bases at J, with 7 bases between the two ends. In germline, CDR1 is MNHNS, CDR2 SASEGT. The CDR3 nucleotides are TGTGCCAGCAGTGATCGTGAGAATCAGCCCCAGCATTTT. Its protein product is CASSDRENQPQHF.

This clone is a singleton in its sample. This chain uses TRBV5-6 with TRBJ2-3, with 9 positions matching TRBD2. The V segment lost 1 base and the J segment 4 bases; nucleotides outside the gene matches: 7. Germline V CDR1 and CDR2: SGHDT, YYEEEE. This CDR3 is built from 16 residues. The CDR3 nucleotides are TGTGCCAGCAGCTTGTCAGTAGCGGGAGAGTCAGATACGCAGTATTTT. Translation gives CASSLSVAGESDTQYF.

The chain links TRBV9 to TRBJ2-1; possible D gene TRBD2, 7 bases. Germline loops: CDR1 SGDLS, CDR2 YYNGEE. This CDR3 has 16 residues. V was clipped by 3 bases and J by 4 bases, with 17 bases between them. In nucleotides, the CDR3 is TGTGCCAGCAGCGCAGCCAGGGGCGGGAGTTACAATGAGCAGTTCTTC. The encoded protein is CASSAARGGSYNEQFF.

The CDR3 coding sequence is TGCGCCAGCAGCCCCGACCAGACTCTTGAAAAACTGTTTTTT. Translation gives CASSPDQTLEKLFF. V is TRBV5-1 and J is TRBJ1-4; D gene ambiguous. The CDR3 totals 14 residues. From germline, CDR1 is SGHRS and CDR2 YFSETQ. The V end lost 4 bases, the J end lost 7 bases, and 14 bases lay between the germline ends.

J is TRBJ2-1 and V is TRBV29-1; TRBD2 aligns across 8 bases. Germline trimming cut 5 bases from V and 9 bases from J; bases unmatched to any gene: 9. Germline CDR1 and CDR2: SQVTM and ANQGSEA. CDR3 length: 13 amino acids. CDR3 nucleotides: TGCAGCGTTCGAGAGAGCGGGAGAGGTGAGCAGTTCTTC. Its translation: CSVRESGRGEQFF.

The genes are TRBV19 and TRBJ2-3; the match to TRBD2 covers 14 bases. This CDR3 comprises 16 residues. V gave up 5 bases and J gave up 5 bases; unmatched junction bases: 6. Germline V gene lookup returns CDR1 LNHDA and CDR2 SQIVND (reference sequence). CDR3 amino acids: CASSEGLAGDRDTQYF. The DNA for the CDR3 is TGTGCCAGTAGTGAGGGACTAGCGGGAGATAGAGATACGCAGTATTTT.

The V gene is TRBV7-3, the J gene TRBJ1-1; 9 nucleotides agree with TRBD1. In germline, CDR1 is SGHTA, CDR2 FQGTGA. The trim removed 1 base at V and 11 bases at J, leaving 8 bases unmatched. This CDR3 contains 14 residues. The CDR3 nucleotides are TGTGCCAGCAGCTTAATGGACAGGGGAATCGGGGCTTTCTTT. This gives the protein CASSLMDRGIGAFF.

J is TRBJ2-4 and V is TRBV28; the D gene is possibly TRBD2 (6 bases). The CDR3 has 16 residues. CDR1 is MDHEN and CDR2 is SYDVKM in the germline V gene. Trimming pared 7 bases from V and 3 bases from J, leaving 19 bases between. The DNA for the CDR3 is TGTGCCAGCACCCGGGACTTCCTCCCTAGCAAAAACATTCAGTACTTC. This sequence encodes CASTRDFLPSKNIQYF. Looking up the rest from reference TRBV28 and TRBJ2-4 gives the full variable domain: DVKVTQSSRYLVKRTGEKVFLECVQDMDHENMFWYRQDPGLGLRLIYFSYDVKMKEKGDIPEGYSVSREKKERFSLILESASTNQTSMYLCASTRDFLPSKNIQYFGAGTRLSVL.

The sample holds a few counts of this clone. The gene calls are TRBV14 and TRBJ1-1; no reliable D call. The V end was cut by 1 base, the J end by 1 base, with 4 bases between. This CDR3 has 13 residues. Germline values: CDR1 SGHDN, CDR2 FVKESK. The CDR3 protein is CASSQVSNTEAFF. CDR3 coding DNA: TGTGCCAGCAGCCAAGTGTCGAACACTGAAGCTTTCTTT.

This clone was seen only once. A read error may produce the germline difference seen at one junction end. The CDR3 DNA reads as TGTGCCAGCAGCTTAGGACCGGTCCGGAACACTGAAGCATTCTTT. Translation: CASSLGPVRNTEAFF. V gene TRBV11-1 combines with J gene TRBJ1-1, with D unresolved. The CDR3 runs to 15 residues. In germline, CDR1 is SGHAT, CDR2 FQDESV (reference sequence).

This clone appeared a few times. Other DNA sequences of this sample code for an identical CDR3. This rearrangement joins TRBV18 to TRBJ1-1; D is unclear. The CDR3 extends over 13 amino acids. CDR1 and CDR2 (germline): KGHSH, LQKENI. The V end lost 5 bases, the J end lost 1 base, and 8 bases lay between the germline ends. The CDR3 nucleotides read TGTGCCAGCTCAGGGCAAGCGAACACTGAAGCTTTCTTT. This sequence encodes CASSGQANTEAFF.

The genes are TRBV7-9 and TRBJ2-7; D may correspond to TRBD1 or TRBD2 (6 bases each). CDR1 is SEHNR and CDR2 is FQNEAQ in the germline V gene (reference sequence). The CDR3 loop spans 14 amino acids. Trimming stripped 0 bases from V and 2 bases from J, with 8 bases between. Here the CDR3 reads CASSLAGGTYEQYF. In DNA form, the CDR3 reads TGTGCCAGCAGCTTAGCCGGGGGCACCTACGAGCAGTACTTC.

The chain is built from TRBV6-5 and TRBJ1-5; the D gene is possibly TRBD1 (5 bases). Trimming left V 5 bases short and J 5 bases short, with 10 bases between. The CDR3 is made up of 13 amino acids. Per the germline V gene, CDR1 is MNHEY and CDR2 is SVGAGI. The chain's CDR3 is CASSGDGHQPQHF. In DNA, the CDR3 is TGTGCCAGCAGTGGGGACGGTCATCAGCCCCAGCATTTT.